This T cell receptor (beta chain) was obtained from a study of control samples from healthy donors and cancer patients. This table comes from immunoSEQ multiplex PCR, and its TCRdb copy is limited to in-frame clones, with some not included. The table lists approximately 120,000 clones, over 80% of them singletons. CDR1 and CDR2 from the germline V gene are LGHDT and YNNKEL (reference sequence). Between the trimmed V and J ends, which lost 6 bases and 3 bases, there was a span of 15 bases. This CDR3 contains 14 residues. The V and J genes are TRBV3-1 (or the pseudogene TRBV3-2) and TRBJ2-7; TRBD1 is a possible D gene (6 bases). What was sequenced was PBMCs. This TCR was sampled from a man aged 80 or over with head and neck cancer. The CDR3 is CASRGTRGYYEQYF. CDR3 coding DNA: TGTGCCAGCAGGGGGACAAGGGGGTACTACGAGCAGTACTTC.